These T cell receptor beta chains were read from a single sample in a study of blood T cell repertoires in COVID-19. TCRdb's copy holds only in-frame clones and misses some; the assay was immunoSEQ multiplex PCR. The sample lists 45,000 to 55,000 clones; around 84% were seen once. The sequencing sample was made of peripheral blood. These receptor sequences come from a man aged 65 to 79 with active COVID-19. Both conserved end residues are part of each CDR3. D genes are given only for firm matches. Clone size is shown for a subset of rows, as once, few, many or a class of expanded clone.

v_call	j_call	d_call	clone_size	cdr3_nt	cdr3_aa
TRBV2	TRBJ2-2	.	.	TGTGCCAGCAGGCAGACTAGGGACACCGGGGAGCTGTTTTTT	CASRQTRDTGELFF
TRBV2	TRBJ1-2	TRBD1	.	TGTGCCAGCAGTGAAGCGGGGGCCAGGGGGCCCTATGGCTACACCTTC	CASSEAGARGPYGYTF
TRBV19	TRBJ2-2	TRBD2	.	TGTGCCAGTAGACTGGGGGTAGCGGGGATCGGAGCCGGGGAGCTGTTTTTT	CASRLGVAGIGAGELFF
TRBV11-2	TRBJ2-5	.	once	TGTGCCAGCAGCTTATTTCCCAGGGGAGTATCAGAGACCCAGTACTTC	CASSLFPRGVSETQYF
TRBV15	TRBJ1-5	.	.	TGTGCCACCAGCAGAGATTATAGCAATCAGCCCCAGCATTTT	CATSRDYSNQPQHF
TRBV3-1/TRBV3-2	TRBJ2-5	TRBD1	once	TGTGCCAGCAGCCGACCGGGACAGGGGCGGGAGACCCAGTACTTC	CASSRPGQGRETQYF
TRBV11-3	TRBJ2-1	TRBD1	.	TGTGCCAGCAGCTCCGGGACAGGGCCCTACAATGAGCAGTTCTTC	CASSSGTGPYNEQFF
TRBV5-6	TRBJ1-1	.	once	TGTGCCAGCAGCTTGGCCCGGGACTACGGAGGCACTGAAGCTTTCTTT	CASSLARDYGGTEAFF
TRBV25-1	TRBJ1-6	TRBD1	.	TGTGCCAGCAGTGTCTGGCAGGGGGCCGATTCACCCCTCCACTTT	CASSVWQGADSPLHF
TRBV12-5	TRBJ2-1	TRBD1	once	TGTGCTAGTGGTTTGGTTAAGGGGGCCCGCTACAATGAGCAGTTCTTC	CASGLVKGARYNEQFF
TRBV5-1	TRBJ2-5	TRBD2	.	TGCGCCAGCGGTGAGGTAGCGGGGAGCCAAGAGACCCAGTACTTC	CASGEVAGSQETQYF
TRBV5-3	TRBJ1-1	.	.	TGTGCCAGAAGCTTGAAGGGGTTGAACACTGAAGCTTTCTTT	CARSLKGLNTEAFF
TRBV21-1	TRBJ2-7	.	.	TGTGCCAGCACCTCTTATAGCGGCCGGGGTTACGAGCAGTACTTC	CASTSYSGRGYEQYF
TRBV14	TRBJ1-1	.	.	TGTGCCAGCAGCCAAGGACAGTTCACTGAAGCTTTCTTT	CASSQGQFTEAFF
TRBV7-2	TRBJ2-7	TRBD2	.	TGTGCCAGCAGCTTAGAGGGAAGACTAGCGGGGCCTTACGAGCAGTACTTC	CASSLEGRLAGPYEQYF
TRBV13	TRBJ2-5	TRBD1	.	TGTGCCAGCAGCCTAGGCGGACAGGGGGGATTGGAGACCCAGTACTTC	CASSLGGQGGLETQYF
TRBV7-2	TRBJ2-1	TRBD2	.	TGTGCCAGCAGCTTCCTTCTAGCGGGGGCCGACAATGAGCAGTTCTTC	CASSFLLAGADNEQFF
TRBV5-1	TRBJ1-2	TRBD1	.	TGCGCCAGCAGCCCCGACAGGGTCTATGGCTACACCTTC	CASSPDRVYGYTF
TRBV19	TRBJ1-2	.	few	TGTGCCAGTAGTCACAGACCTATTGACTATGGCTACACCTTC	CASSHRPIDYGYTF
TRBV12-3/TRBV12-4	TRBJ2-2	.	.	TGTGCCAGCACCTACACCGGGGAGCTGTTTTTT	CASTYTGELFF
TRBV19	TRBJ2-1	TRBD2	.	TGTGCCAGTAGTCACGCGGGGGGTTTCTACAATGAGCAGTTCTTC	CASSHAGGFYNEQFF
TRBV9	TRBJ2-7	TRBD1	.	TGTGCCAGCAGCGTCGGGACAGTCCCTTCCTACGAGCAGTACTTC	CASSVGTVPSYEQYF
TRBV5-1	TRBJ2-2	.	.	TGCGCCAGCTACAGTCCGCTGGGTGACACCGGGGAGCTGTTTTTT	CASYSPLGDTGELFF
TRBV6-5	TRBJ1-5	.	once	TGTGCCAGCAGTTCCGACAGAGCTAGCAATCAGCCCCAGCATTTT	CASSSDRASNQPQHF
TRBV2	TRBJ1-5	.	.	TGTGCCAGCAGTGAACTGTATCAGCCCCAGCATTTT	CASSELYQPQHF
TRBV30	TRBJ2-7	.	once	TGTGCCTGGAGCGGCAGGAGCGGCTACGAGCAGTACTTC	CAWSGRSGYEQYF
TRBV5-4	TRBJ2-7	.	.	TGTGCCAGCAGCGCCGAGGGCCTACGTAGCGGCTACGAGCAGTACTTC	CASSAEGLRSGYEQYF
TRBV20-1	TRBJ2-5	.	.	TGCAGTGCTAGTGGCGGGAAAGAGACCCAGTACTTC	CSASGGKETQYF
TRBV9	TRBJ1-1	TRBD1	once	TGTGCCAGCAGCCCGGGACAGGGGGCTGGGAACACTGAAGCTTTCTTT	CASSPGQGAGNTEAFF
TRBV5-1	TRBJ2-7	TRBD1	medium-sized	TGCGCCAGCAGCTGGGGACAGGGGACCGAGCAGTACTTC	CASSWGQGTEQYF
TRBV30	TRBJ1-1	TRBD1	.	TGTGCCTGGAGGGAACTACACAGGGGAGCCTCTGAAGCTTTCTTT	CAWRELHRGASEAFF
TRBV6-6	TRBJ2-7	.	once	TGTGCCAGCAGCATAACACAATCAGGGTGGCACGTTAGTCTTCCCTACGAGCAGTACTTC	CASSITQSGWHVSLPYEQYF
TRBV5-1	TRBJ2-1	.	.	TGCGCCAGCAGCTTGGAGGCCGGACTCGCCCGGGGCAATGAGCAGTTCTTC	CASSLEAGLARGNEQFF
TRBV7-9	TRBJ2-1	.	.	TGTGCCAGCAGCCTGGACAGCTACAATGAGCAGTTCTTC	CASSLDSYNEQFF
TRBV6-5	TRBJ1-1	.	.	TGTGCCAGCAGCCGGTACACTGAAGCTTTCTTT	CASSRYTEAFF
TRBV5-5	TRBJ2-7	.	.	TGTGCCAGCAGCTTCCCCCGTACCGGGGTCGAGCAGTACTTC	CASSFPRTGVEQYF
TRBV5-4	TRBJ2-7	.	.	TGTGCCAGCAGCTTGGGTCGGGGAAGGGTCAACTACGAGCAGTACTTC	CASSLGRGRVNYEQYF
TRBV9	TRBJ2-5	TRBD1	.	TGTGCCAGCAGCCCCCTGGGGACAGGGGGGACCCAGTACTTC	CASSPLGTGGTQYF
TRBV12-3/TRBV12-4	TRBJ2-7	.	.	TGTGCCAGCGGCACCTACGAGCAGTACTTC	CASGTYEQYF
TRBV5-1	TRBJ2-3	TRBD2	.	TGCGCCAGCCGGGGCCCTAGCGGGGGGAGCACAGATACGCAGTATTTT	CASRGPSGGSTDTQYF
TRBV6-5	TRBJ2-7	TRBD1	.	TGTGCCAGCAGTCCCTACGGGACAGGAAACTACGAGCAGTACTTC	CASSPYGTGNYEQYF
TRBV29-1	TRBJ1-1	TRBD1	few	TGCAGCGTCTCAAGACAGGGGGCGGCTGAAGCTTTCTTT	CSVSRQGAAEAFF
TRBV27	TRBJ2-1	TRBD2	.	TGTGCCAGCAGTGTTGAGGGGTTAGCGGGGTGGGATGAGCAGTTCTTC	CASSVEGLAGWDEQFF
TRBV5-4	TRBJ2-2	TRBD1	once	TGTGCCAGCAGCCCGCCGGGACAGGGAAACACCGGGGAGCTGTTTTTT	CASSPPGQGNTGELFF
TRBV28	TRBJ2-7	TRBD1	.	TGTGCCAGCAGTTTACGCGGGGTTGGGGGGACAGGGGGCGTAGAATTTCCCTACGAGCAGTACTTC	CASSLRGVGGTGGVEFPYEQYF
TRBV9	TRBJ1-1	.	once	TGTGCCAGCAGCGCCGGGACTACTAACACTGAAGCTTTCTTT	CASSAGTTNTEAFF
TRBV5-4	TRBJ1-4	.	.	TGTGCCAGCACCCTCGGGGGACCTGGGGATGAAAAACTGTTTTTT	CASTLGGPGDEKLFF
TRBV6-5	TRBJ2-2	.	.	TGTGCCAGCACGCCCGGGACACGGAACACCGGGGAGCTGTTTTTT	CASTPGTRNTGELFF
TRBV6-6	TRBJ1-2	TRBD1	once	TGTGCCAGCAGTTTCGGGACAGGGGCTAACTATGGCTACACCTTC	CASSFGTGANYGYTF
TRBV5-6	TRBJ2-5	TRBD1	.	TGTGCCAGCAGCCCCGACAGGGGGCTAGAAGAGACCCAGTACTTC	CASSPDRGLEETQYF
TRBV21-1	TRBJ2-1	.	.	TGTGCCAGCAGACCTAGCTCATCCGGACCGCAGTACAATGAGCAGTTCTTC	CASRPSSSGPQYNEQFF
TRBV6-5	TRBJ1-1	.	.	TGTGCCAGCAGTTACCTCGTAGGGGGGGGGAACACTGAAGCTTTCTTT	CASSYLVGGGNTEAFF
TRBV11-3	TRBJ1-2	.	.	TGTGCCAGCAGCTTAAATGACTTAACAGGGAATAACTATGGCTACACCTTC	CASSLNDLTGNNYGYTF
TRBV11-2	TRBJ1-2	.	.	TGTGCCAGCAGCGTTAACCAAGCCGGGGGCTACACCTTC	CASSVNQAGGYTF
TRBV15	TRBJ1-1	.	.	TGTGCCACCAGCAGGCGAGCTGAAGCTTTCTTT	CATSRRAEAFF
TRBV4-2	TRBJ2-1	TRBD1	once	TGTGCCAGCAGCCGACTCGGGACAGGAGATTACAATGAGCAGTTCTTC	CASSRLGTGDYNEQFF
TRBV7-8	TRBJ1-3	TRBD1	once	TGTGCCAGCAGCTCGGGACAGGGATCTGGAAACACCATATATTTT	CASSSGQGSGNTIYF
TRBV13	TRBJ2-1	TRBD2	.	TGTGCCAGCAGCCCACCTAGCGGGGGGGTCAATGAGCAGTTCTTC	CASSPPSGGVNEQFF
TRBV6-5	TRBJ1-3	.	.	TGTGCCAGCAGCCGGGGGGTAGGAAACACCATATATTTT	CASSRGVGNTIYF